This TCR beta chain was obtained from a study of blood T cell repertoires in COVID-19. The wider study: There were acute and convalescent COVID-19 samples, and they came from the United States, Italy and Spain. PBMCs, B-cell-depleted T cells, or T cells provided the cDNA or gDNA that made up the material.

CDR1 is SGHDN and CDR2 is FVKESK in the germline V gene. The CDR3 is made up of 17 amino acids. Deletions cut 3 bases from V and 3 bases from J, with 15 bases between. Per the study methods: Nucleated cell number was recorded as an estimate derived from reference gene primer amplification. Profiling relied on immunoSEQ multiplex PCR, and the TCRdb table lists in-frame clones only, not all of them. The V and J calls and clone size come from that table; D and trimming were worked out from the DNA. Of roughly 120,000 clones in the sample, more than 65% were seen once. The genes are TRBV14 and TRBJ1-6; D is uncertain. Sequenced material: peripheral blood. The clonotype was recovered from a woman older than 75 with acute or convalescent COVID-19. The CDR3 sequence: CASSHYSGLLYNSPLHF. In DNA form, the CDR3 reads TGTGCCAGCAGCCACTACAGTGGACTACTCTATAATTCACCCCTCCACTTT.